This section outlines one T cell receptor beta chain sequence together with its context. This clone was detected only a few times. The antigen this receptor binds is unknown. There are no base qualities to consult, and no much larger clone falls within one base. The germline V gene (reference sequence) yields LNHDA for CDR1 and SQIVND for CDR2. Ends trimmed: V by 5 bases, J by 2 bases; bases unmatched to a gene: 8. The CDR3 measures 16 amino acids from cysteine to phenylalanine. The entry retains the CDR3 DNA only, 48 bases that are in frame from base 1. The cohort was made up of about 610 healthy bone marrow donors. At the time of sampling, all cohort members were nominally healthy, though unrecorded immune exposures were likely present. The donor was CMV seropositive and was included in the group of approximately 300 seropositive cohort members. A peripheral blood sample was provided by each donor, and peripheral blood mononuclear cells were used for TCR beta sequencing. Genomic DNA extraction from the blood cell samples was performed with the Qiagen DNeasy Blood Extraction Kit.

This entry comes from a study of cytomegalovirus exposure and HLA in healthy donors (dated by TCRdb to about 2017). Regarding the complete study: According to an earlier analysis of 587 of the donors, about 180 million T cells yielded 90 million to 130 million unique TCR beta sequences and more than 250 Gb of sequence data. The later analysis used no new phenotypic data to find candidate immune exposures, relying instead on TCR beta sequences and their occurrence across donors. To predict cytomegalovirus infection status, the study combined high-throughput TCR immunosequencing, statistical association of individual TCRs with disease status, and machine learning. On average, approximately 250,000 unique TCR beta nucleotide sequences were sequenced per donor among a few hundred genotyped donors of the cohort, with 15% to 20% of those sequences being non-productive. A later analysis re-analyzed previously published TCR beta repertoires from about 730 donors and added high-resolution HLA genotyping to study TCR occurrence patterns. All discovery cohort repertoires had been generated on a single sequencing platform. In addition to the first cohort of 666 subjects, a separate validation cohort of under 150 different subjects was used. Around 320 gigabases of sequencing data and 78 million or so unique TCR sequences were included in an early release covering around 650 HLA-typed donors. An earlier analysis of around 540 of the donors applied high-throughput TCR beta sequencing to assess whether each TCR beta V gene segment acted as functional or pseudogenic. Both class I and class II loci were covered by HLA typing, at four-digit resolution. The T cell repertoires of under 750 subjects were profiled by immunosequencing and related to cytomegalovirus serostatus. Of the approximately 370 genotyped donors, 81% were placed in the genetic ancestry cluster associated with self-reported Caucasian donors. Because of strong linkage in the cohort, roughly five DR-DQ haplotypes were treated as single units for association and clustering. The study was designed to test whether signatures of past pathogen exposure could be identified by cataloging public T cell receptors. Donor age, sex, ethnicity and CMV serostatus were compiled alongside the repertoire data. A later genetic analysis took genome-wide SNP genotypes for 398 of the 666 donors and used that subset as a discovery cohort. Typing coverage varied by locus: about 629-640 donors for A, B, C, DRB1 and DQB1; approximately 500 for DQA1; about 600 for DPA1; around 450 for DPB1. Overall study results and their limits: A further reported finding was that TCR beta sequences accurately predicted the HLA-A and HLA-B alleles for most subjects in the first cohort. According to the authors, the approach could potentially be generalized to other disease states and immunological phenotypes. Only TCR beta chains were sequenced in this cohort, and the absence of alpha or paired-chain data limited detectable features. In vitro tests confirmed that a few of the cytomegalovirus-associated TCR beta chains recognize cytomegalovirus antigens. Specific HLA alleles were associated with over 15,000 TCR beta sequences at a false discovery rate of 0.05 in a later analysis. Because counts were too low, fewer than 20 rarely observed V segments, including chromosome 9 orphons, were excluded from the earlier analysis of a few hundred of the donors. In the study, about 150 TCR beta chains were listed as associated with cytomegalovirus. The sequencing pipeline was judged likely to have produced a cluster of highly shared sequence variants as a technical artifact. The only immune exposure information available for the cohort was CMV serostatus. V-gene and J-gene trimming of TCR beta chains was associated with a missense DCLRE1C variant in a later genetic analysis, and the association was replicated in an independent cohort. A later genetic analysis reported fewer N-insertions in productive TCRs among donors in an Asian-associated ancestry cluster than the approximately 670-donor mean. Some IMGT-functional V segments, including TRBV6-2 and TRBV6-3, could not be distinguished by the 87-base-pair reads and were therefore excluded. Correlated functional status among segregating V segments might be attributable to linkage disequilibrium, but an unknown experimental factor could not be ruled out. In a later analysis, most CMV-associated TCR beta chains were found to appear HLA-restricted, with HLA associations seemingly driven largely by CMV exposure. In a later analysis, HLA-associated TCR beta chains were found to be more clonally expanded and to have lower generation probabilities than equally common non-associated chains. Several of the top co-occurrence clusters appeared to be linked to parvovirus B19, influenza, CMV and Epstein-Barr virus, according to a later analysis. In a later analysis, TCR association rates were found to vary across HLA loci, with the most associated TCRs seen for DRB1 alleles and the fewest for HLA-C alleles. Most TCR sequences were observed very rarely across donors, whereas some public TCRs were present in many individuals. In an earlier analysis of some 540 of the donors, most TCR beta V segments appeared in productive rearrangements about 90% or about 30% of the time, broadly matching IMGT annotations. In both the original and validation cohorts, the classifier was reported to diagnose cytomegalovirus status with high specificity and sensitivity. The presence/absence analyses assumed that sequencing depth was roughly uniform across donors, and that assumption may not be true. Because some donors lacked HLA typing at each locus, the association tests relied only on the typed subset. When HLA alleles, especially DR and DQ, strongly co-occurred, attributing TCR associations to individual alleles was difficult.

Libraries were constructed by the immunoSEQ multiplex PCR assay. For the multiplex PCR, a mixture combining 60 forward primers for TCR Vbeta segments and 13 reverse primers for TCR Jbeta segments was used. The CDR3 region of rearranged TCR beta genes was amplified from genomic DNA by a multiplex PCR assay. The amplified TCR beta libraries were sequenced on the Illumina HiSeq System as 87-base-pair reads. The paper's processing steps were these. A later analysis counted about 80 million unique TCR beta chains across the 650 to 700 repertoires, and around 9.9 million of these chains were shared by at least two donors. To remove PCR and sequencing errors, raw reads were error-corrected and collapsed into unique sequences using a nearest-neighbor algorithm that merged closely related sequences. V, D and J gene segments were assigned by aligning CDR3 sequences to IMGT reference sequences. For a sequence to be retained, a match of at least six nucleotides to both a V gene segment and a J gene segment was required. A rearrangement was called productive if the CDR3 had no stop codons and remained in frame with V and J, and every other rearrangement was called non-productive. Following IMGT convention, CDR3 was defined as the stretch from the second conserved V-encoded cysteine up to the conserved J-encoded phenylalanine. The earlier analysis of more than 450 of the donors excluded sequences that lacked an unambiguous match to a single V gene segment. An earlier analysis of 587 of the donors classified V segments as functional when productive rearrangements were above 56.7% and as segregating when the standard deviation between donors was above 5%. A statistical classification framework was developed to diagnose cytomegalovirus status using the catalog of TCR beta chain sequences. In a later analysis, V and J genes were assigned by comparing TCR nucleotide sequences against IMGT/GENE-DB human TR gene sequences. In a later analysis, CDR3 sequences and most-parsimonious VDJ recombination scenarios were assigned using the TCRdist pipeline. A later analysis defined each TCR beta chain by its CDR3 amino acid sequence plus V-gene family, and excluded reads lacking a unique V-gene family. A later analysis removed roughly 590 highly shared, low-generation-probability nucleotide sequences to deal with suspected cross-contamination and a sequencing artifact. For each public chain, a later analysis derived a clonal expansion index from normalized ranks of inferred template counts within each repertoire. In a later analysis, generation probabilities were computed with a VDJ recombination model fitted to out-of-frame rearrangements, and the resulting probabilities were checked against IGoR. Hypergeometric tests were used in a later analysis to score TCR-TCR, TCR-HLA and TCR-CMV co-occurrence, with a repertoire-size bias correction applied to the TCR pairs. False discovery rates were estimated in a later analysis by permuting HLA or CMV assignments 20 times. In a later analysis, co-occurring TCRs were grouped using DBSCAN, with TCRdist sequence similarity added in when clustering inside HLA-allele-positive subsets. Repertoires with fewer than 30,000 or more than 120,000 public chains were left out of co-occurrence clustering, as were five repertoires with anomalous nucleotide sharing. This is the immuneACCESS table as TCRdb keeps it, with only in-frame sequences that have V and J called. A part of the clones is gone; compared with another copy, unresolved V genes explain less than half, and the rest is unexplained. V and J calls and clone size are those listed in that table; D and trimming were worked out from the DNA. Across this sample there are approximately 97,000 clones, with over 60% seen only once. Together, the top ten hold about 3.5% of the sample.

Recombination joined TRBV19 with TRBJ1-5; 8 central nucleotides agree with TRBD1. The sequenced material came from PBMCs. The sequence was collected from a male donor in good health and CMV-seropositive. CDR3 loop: CASSPTTGAGNQPQHF. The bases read TGTGCCAGTAGTCCGACGACAGGGGCCGGCAATCAGCCCCAGCATTTT.